Listed below are T cell receptor beta chains from one sample, sequenced in a study of blood T cell repertoires in COVID-19. Sequencing used immunoSEQ multiplex PCR; TCRdb keeps in-frame clones, though not all of them. Of around 140,000 clones listed, about 85% were seen once; the top ten hold approximately 2.5%. The sequencing sample was made of peripheral blood. These receptors were taken from a human donor with COVID-19, enrolled during active disease. The donor label of this sample is uncertain. Both conserved end residues are part of each CDR3. The D gene is left open where the match is weak. Clone size, where shown, is once, few, many, or a class for clones that have expanded.

clone size	V gene	D gene	J gene	CDR3 DNA	CDR3 protein
-	TRBV7-9	-	TRBJ2-5	TGTGCCAGCAGCTTTTTCCCAGGGGACCAAGAGACCCAGTACTTC	CASSFFPGDQETQYF
-	TRBV6-1	-	TRBJ1-3	TGTGCCAGCAGTGAAGCGCTACAGGCAGGAAACACCATATATTTT	CASSEALQAGNTIYF
few	TRBV6-5	-	TRBJ2-3	TGTGCCAGCTGCCCAGGCCGCTTAGATACGCAGTATTTT	CASCPGRLDTQYF
-	TRBV5-1	-	TRBJ2-5	TGCGCCAGCAGCTTGCTTGGACAACGGACCCAGTACTTC	CASSLLGQRTQYF
-	TRBV9	TRBD2	TRBJ2-7	TGTGCCAGCAGCGCCCGACTAGCCTCCTACGAGCAGTACTTC	CASSARLASYEQYF
-	TRBV5-4	-	TRBJ2-1	TGTGCCAGCAGCCGGGGCAATGAGCAGTTCTTC	CASSRGNEQFF
-	TRBV19	TRBD1	TRBJ1-6	TGTGCCAGTAGTACGGGACAGGGAAATAATTCACCCCTCCACTTT	CASSTGQGNNSPLHF
-	TRBV11-3	-	TRBJ1-3	TGTGCCAGCAGCCTTACATTTGGGGGCTCGGACACCATATATTTT	CASSLTFGGSDTIYF
-	TRBV5-1	TRBD1	TRBJ1-2	TGCGCCAGCAGCTTGGATGGGACAGGGGGCAGGGACTATGGCTACACCTTC	CASSLDGTGGRDYGYTF
-	TRBV18	-	TRBJ1-1	TGTGCCAGCTCTCAATTTCAGGGGAAGGACACTGAAGCTTTCTTT	CASSQFQGKDTEAFF
-	TRBV10-3	TRBD2	TRBJ2-5	TGTGCCATCAGTGAGTTTCTAGCGGGAGGTGAGGAGACCCAGTACTTC	CAISEFLAGGEETQYF
-	TRBV2	TRBD2	TRBJ2-7	TGTGCCAGCAGTCCGACTAGCGGGATCTCCTACGAGCAGTACTTC	CASSPTSGISYEQYF
-	TRBV12-5	-	TRBJ1-1	TGTGCTAGTGGTTTGTGGAGGACTGAAGCTTTCTTT	CASGLWRTEAFF
-	TRBV5-6	TRBD2	TRBJ2-3	TGTGCCAGCAGCCGAGGGACTATCACAGATACGCAGTATTTT	CASSRGTITDTQYF
-	TRBV5-1	-	TRBJ1-5	TGCGCCAGCAGCCCGGGCGGGGCAGAAGGAGCCCAGCATTTT	CASSPGGAEGAQHF
-	TRBV6-5	-	TRBJ1-3	TGTGCCAGCAGTTACTCATCAGTTTCGGGAAACACCATATATTTT	CASSYSSVSGNTIYF
-	TRBV30	TRBD1	TRBJ1-3	TGTGCCTGGAGTGTACTATTTGCGAACAGGGGCTCTGGAAACACCATATATTTT	CAWSVLFANRGSGNTIYF
-	TRBV11-2	-	TRBJ2-1	TGTGCCAGCAGCTTAACCACGGGGGGCCATGAGCAGTTCTTC	CASSLTTGGHEQFF
-	TRBV6-6	TRBD1	TRBJ1-6	TGTGCCAGCAGCCGGACAGGGGGCATCAATTCACCCCTCCACTTT	CASSRTGGINSPLHF
-	TRBV30	-	TRBJ1-1	TGTGCCTACTCCAGGGGATACTACACCACTGAAGCTTTCTTT	CAYSRGYYTTEAFF
-	TRBV27	TRBD1	TRBJ2-5	TGTGCCAGCAGTACCCTATCTGGGACAGGGGAGCAGGAGACCCAGTACTTC	CASSTLSGTGEQETQYF
-	TRBV25-1	TRBD1	TRBJ2-7	TGTGCCAGCAGCCAACCTCCGGGACAGGGGGGCTACGAGCAGTACTTC	CASSQPPGQGGYEQYF
-	TRBV9	-	TRBJ2-1	TGTGCCAGCAGCCCAGCCGGGGACACGCAGTTCTTC	CASSPAGDTQFF
once	TRBV6-1	-	TRBJ2-4	TGTGCCAGCAGTGACAGAGCCAAAAACATTCAGTACTTC	CASSDRAKNIQYF
-	TRBV6-5	-	TRBJ2-7	TGTGCCAGCTTTCCAGGGCCCACCTACGAGCAGTACTTC	CASFPGPTYEQYF
-	TRBV7-9	-	TRBJ2-5	TGTGCCAGCGGGCCCAGCCAAGAGACCCAGTACTTC	CASGPSQETQYF
once	TRBV9	-	TRBJ1-3	TGTGCCAGCAGCGTAGAGGGGGACTCTGGAAACACCATATATTTT	CASSVEGDSGNTIYF
-	TRBV7-9	-	TRBJ1-1	TGTGCCAGCAGCTTTACCAGGGACACTGAAGCTTTCTTT	CASSFTRDTEAFF
-	TRBV11-2	-	TRBJ1-5	TGTGCCAGCAGTTACAGATTACAGCCCCAGCATTTT	CASSYRLQPQHF
-	TRBV7-2	TRBD2	TRBJ2-2	TGTGCCAGCAGCCGCACTAGCGGAAACACCGGGGAGCTGTTTTTT	CASSRTSGNTGELFF
-	TRBV7-9	-	TRBJ2-2	TGTGCCAGCAGGTCATCCGGCGGTACCGGGGAGCTGTTTTTT	CASRSSGGTGELFF
-	TRBV29-1	TRBD1	TRBJ2-1	TGCAGCGTTGGAAAGGGGGCGCTTTACAATGAGCAGTTCTTC	CSVGKGALYNEQFF
-	TRBV11-2	-	TRBJ1-5	TGTGCCAGCAGCTTAGATGGAGGGCACGGGGATCAGCCCCAGCATTTT	CASSLDGGHGDQPQHF
-	TRBV12-3/TRBV12-4	-	TRBJ1-1	TGTGCCAGCAGTAAGACAGGAGAAGCTTTCTTT	CASSKTGEAFF
-	TRBV24-1	-	TRBJ1-5	TGTGCCACCAGGGGAGGGACGGCTCAGCCCCAGCATTTT	CATRGGTAQPQHF
many	TRBV3-1/TRBV3-2	-	TRBJ2-7	TGTGCCAGCAGCCAAGGGCTAGCCAATTCCTACGAGCAGTACTTC	CASSQGLANSYEQYF
-	TRBV10-3	TRBD1	TRBJ1-3	TGTGCCATCAGTGCAGCAGGGGGGACTCACACCATATATTTT	CAISAAGGTHTIYF
-	TRBV19	-	TRBJ2-7	TGTGCCAGTAGTATAAGAGGACTCTTCTCCTACGAGCAGTACTTC	CASSIRGLFSYEQYF
-	TRBV25-1	TRBD1	TRBJ1-1	TGTGCCAGCAGGGACAGGGGGGACACTGAAGCTTTCTTT	CASRDRGDTEAFF
-	TRBV11-3	-	TRBJ2-1	TGTGCCAGCAGCTCCCCGTTCGGTGGCAATGAGCAGTTCTTC	CASSSPFGGNEQFF
-	TRBV15	TRBD2	TRBJ2-1	TGTGCCACCAGCAGAGATCTAGCGGGGGGCCACAATGAGCAGTTCTTC	CATSRDLAGGHNEQFF